This T cell receptor beta chain was recorded in a study of shared clonotypes between healthy human individuals. A deep-level run was used for the assay. Clones were read by immunoSEQ multiplex PCR, and TCRdb kept only the in-frame ones, dropping some. Of about 2,500,000 clones listed, approximately 92% are singletons. With respect to this clone: What it recognizes is unknown.

General observations from the study: Collection of samples was limited to blood; tissue repertoires likely differ. What limited the represented genetic and exposure-history diversity was the small number of donors. The sharing of about 5.3% of naive CD4 clonotypes was seen across a handful of donors.

The CDR3 is made up of 13 amino acids. Trimming took 6 bases from V and 4 from J; bases not matched to a gene: 4. Germline CDR1 LNHDA, CDR2 SQIVND (reference sequence). The sequence came from a man between 18 and 29 years old in good health. Sequencing was performed on naive CD4+ T cells sorted from blood. Subset noted: CD45RA+ positively selected. The J gene is TRBJ1-2, the V gene TRBV19; 8 bases match TRBD1. In DNA, the CDR3 is TGTGCCAGTAGGACTACAGGGGGCTATGGCTACACCTTC. Translating it yields CASRTTGGYGYTF.